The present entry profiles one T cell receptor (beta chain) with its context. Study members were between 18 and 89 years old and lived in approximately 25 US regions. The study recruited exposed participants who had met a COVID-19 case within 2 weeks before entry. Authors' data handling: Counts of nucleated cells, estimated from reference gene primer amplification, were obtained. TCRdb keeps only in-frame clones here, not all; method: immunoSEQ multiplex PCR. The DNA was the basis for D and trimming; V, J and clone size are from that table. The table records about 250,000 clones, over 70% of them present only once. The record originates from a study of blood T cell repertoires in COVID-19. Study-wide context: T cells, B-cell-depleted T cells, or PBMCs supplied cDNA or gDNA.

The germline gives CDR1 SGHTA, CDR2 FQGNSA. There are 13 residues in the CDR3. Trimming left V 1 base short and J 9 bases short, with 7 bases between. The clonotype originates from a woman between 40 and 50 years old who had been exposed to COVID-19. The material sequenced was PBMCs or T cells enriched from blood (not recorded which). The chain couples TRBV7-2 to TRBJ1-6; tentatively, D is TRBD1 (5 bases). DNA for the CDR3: TGTGCCAGCAGCTTAGTGCAGGGTTCACCCCTCCACTTT. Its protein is CASSLVQGSPLHF.